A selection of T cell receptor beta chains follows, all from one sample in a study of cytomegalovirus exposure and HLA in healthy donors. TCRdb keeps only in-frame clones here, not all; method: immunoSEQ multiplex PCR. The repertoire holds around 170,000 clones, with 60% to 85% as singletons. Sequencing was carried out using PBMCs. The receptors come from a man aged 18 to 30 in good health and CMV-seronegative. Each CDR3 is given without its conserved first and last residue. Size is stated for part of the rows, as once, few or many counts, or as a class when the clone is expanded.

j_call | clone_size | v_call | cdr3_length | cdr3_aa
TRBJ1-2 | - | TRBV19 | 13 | ASSIRARANYGYT
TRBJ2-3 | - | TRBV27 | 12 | ASSSRGRTDTQY
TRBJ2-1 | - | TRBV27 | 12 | ASSLGTGDNEQF
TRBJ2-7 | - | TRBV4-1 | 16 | ASSPPPGQGRGLIEQY
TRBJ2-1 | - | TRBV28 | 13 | ASSIPTGDDNEQF
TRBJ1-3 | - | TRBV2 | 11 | ASSGTAGNTIY
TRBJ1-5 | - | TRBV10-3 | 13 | AISERGGKDQPQH
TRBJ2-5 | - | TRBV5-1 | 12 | ASSSGGVQETQY
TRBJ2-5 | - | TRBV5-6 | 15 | ASSLGGLAGGSETQY
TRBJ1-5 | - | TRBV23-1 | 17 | ASSQSRGGRPNSNQPQH
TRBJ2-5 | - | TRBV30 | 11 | AWSTGFQETQY
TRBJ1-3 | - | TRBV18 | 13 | ASSPRQGTGNTIY
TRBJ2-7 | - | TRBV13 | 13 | ASSSSSGFSYEQY
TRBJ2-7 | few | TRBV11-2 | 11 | ASSAAGGYEQY
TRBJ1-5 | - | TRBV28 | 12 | ASSPGRGNQPQH
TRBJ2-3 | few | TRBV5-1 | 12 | ASSLNRGGDTQY
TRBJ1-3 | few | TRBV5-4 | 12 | ASSLDTSGNTIY
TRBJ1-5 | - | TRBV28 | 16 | ASSSSLEGSYSNQPQH
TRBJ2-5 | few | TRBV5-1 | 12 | ASSLQGALETQY
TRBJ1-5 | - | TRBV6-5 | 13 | ASSYSNGNSQPQH
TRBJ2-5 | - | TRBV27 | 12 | ASRARRGQETQY
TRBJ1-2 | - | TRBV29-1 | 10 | SVRTGSYGYT
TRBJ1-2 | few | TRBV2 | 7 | ASNYGYT
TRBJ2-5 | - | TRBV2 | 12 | ATAAPAIRETQY
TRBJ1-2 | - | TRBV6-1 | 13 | ASRGQGAGNYGYT
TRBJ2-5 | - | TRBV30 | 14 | AWRGLAGGPRETQY
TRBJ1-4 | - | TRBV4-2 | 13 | ASSRGEVGNEKLF
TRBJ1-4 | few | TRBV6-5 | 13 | ASSSPGSGNEKLF
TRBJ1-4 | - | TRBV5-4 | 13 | ASSLGGLLDEKLF
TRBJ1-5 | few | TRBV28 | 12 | ASSLGQPYQPQH
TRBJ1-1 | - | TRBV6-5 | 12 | ASRKTGPSTEAF
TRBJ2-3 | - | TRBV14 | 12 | ASSQVGQGDTQY
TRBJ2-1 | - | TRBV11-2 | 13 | ASSSQGTTYNEQF
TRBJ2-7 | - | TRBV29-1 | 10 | SVLAGAYEQY
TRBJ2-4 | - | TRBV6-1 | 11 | ASSDGQGNIQY
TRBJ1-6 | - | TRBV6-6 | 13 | ASSTWGGPNSPLH
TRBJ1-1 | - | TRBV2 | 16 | ASSEALVSPGRNTEAF
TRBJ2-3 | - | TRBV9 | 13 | ASSEGGLAGDTQY
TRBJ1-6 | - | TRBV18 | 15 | ASSPLPGQGLNSPLH
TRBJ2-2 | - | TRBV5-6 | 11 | ASRRGAAGELF
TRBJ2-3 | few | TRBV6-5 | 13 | ASSLGGRGTDTQY
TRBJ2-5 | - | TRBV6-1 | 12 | ASSPHGAAETQY
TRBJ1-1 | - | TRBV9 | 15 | ASSGSGTDIPNTEAF
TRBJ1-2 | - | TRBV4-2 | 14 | ASSQGGSLRDYGYT